This T cell receptor beta chain was captured in a study of Tregs in tolerant kidney transplant recipients. A word on this clone: Antigen: not known. The missing CDR3 end, 3 residues past where the read stops, is filled in from the germline J gene.

Study-wide points: Findings come from small patient numbers and require larger validation. Biological reproducibility was not directly addressed, but technical replication error appeared minimal. Some patients' samples used different primers over time, so nucleotide sequences weren't comparable.

Germline CDR1 is SEHNR and CDR2 is FQNEAQ (reference sequence). The trim removed 10 bases at V and 1 base at J, leaving 6 bases unmatched. CDR3 length: 13 amino acids. The assay was immunoSEQ multiplex PCR, and TCRdb's table has in-frame clones only and misses some. The specimen's table records about 30,000 clones. The sequenced sample was CD8+ T cells from blood, obtained before the transplant. The clonotype originates from a human donor who received a combined kidney and bone marrow transplant. The rearrangement joins TRBV7-9 to TRBJ2-5, with 7 positions matching TRBD2. The CDR3 DNA, read in part, is TGTGCCATCGAACCGGGGGGCCAAGAGACC. This gives the protein CAIEPGGQET. The whole CDR3 protein reads CAIEPGGQETQYF.